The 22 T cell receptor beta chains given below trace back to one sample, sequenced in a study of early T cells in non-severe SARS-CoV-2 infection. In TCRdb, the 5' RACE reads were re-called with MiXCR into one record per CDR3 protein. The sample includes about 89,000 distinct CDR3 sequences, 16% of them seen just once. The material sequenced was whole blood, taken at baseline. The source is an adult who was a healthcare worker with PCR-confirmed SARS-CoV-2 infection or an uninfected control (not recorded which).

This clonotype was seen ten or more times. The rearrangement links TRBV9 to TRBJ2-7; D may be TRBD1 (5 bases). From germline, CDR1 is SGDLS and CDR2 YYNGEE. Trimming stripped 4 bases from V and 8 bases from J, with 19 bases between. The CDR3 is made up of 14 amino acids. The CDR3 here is CASSLRRVSTKQYF. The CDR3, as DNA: TGTGCCAGCAGCCTTCGCAGGGTATCTACGAAGCAGTACTTC. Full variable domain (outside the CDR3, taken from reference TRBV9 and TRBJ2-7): DSGVTQTPKHLITATGQRVTLRCSPRSGDLSVYWYQQSLDQGLQFLIQYYNGEERAKGNILERFSAQQFPDLHSELNLSSLELGDSALYFCASSLRRVSTKQYFGPGTRLTVT.

The DNA for the CDR3 is TGTGCCAGCAGAGAGACAGGGTTTAACACCGGGGAGCTGTTTTTT. It encodes CASRETGFNTGELFF. This chain links TRBV6-1 with TRBJ2-2; 7 positions agree with TRBD1. The germline gives CDR1 MNHNS, CDR2 SASEGT. V dropped 6 bases and J dropped 2; count of bases not matched to a gene: 6. The CDR3 runs 15 residues.

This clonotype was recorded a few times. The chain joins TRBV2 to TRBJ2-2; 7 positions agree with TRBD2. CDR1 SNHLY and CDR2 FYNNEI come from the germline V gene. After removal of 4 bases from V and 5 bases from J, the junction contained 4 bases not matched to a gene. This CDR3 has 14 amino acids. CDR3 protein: CASSANSGTGELFF. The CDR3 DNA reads TGTGCCAGCAGTGCAAATAGCGGGACCGGGGAGCTGTTTTTT.

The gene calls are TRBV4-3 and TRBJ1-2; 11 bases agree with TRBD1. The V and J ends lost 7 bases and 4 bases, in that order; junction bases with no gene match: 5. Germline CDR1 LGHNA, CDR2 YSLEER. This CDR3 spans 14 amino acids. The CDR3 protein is CASKAGTGGYGYTF. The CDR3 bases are TGCGCCAGCAAAGCCGGGACAGGGGGCTATGGCTACACCTTC.

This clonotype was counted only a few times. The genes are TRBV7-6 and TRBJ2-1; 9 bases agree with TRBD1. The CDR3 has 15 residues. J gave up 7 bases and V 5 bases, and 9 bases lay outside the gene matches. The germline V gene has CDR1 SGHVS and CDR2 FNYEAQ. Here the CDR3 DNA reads TGTGCCAGCAGCCCAGGGACAGGGAAGGGAAATGAGCAGTTCTTC. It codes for CASSPGTGKGNEQFF.

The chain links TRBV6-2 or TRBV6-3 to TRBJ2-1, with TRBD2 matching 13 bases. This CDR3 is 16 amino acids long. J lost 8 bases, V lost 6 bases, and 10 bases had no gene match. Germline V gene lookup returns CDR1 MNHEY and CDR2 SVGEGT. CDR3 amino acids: CASSSRTSGSVYEQFF. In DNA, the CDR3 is TGTGCCAGCAGCTCACGGACTAGCGGGAGTGTCTATGAGCAGTTCTTC.

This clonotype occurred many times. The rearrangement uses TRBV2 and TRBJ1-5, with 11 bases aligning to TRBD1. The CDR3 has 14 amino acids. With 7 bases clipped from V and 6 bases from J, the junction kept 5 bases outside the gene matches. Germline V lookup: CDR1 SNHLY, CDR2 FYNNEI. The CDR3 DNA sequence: TGTGCCAGCAAGAGGACAGGGGGCGGTCAGCCCCAGCATTTT. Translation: CASKRTGGGQPQHF. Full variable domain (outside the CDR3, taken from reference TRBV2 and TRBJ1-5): EPEVTQTPSHQVTQMGQEVILRCVPISNHLYFYWYRQILGQKVEFLVSFYNNEISEKSEIFDDQFSVERPDGSNFTLKIRSTKLEDSAMYFCASKRTGGGQPQHFGDGTRLSIL.

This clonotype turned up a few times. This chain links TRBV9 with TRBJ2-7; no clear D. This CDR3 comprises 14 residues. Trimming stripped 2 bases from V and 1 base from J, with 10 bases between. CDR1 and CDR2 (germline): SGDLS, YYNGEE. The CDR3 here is CASSVTSVSYEQYF. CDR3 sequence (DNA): TGTGCCAGCAGCGTCACCAGCGTTTCCTACGAGCAGTACTTC.

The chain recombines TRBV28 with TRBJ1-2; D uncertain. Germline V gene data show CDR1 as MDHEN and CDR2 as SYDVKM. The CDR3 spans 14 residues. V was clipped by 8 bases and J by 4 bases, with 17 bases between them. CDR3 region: CASSPWATSYGYTF. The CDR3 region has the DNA TGTGCCAGCTCCCCTTGGGCGACGAGCTATGGCTACACCTTC.

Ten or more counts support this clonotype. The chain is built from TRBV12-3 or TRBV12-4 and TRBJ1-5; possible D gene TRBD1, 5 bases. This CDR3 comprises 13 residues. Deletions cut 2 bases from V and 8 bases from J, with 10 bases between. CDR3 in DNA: TGTGCCAGCAGTTTACAGGGATACGAGCCCCAGCATTTT. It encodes CASSLQGYEPQHF.

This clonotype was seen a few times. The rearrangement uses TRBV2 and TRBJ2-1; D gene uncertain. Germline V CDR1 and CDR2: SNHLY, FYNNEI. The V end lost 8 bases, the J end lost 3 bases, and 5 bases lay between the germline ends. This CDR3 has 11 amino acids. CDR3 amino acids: CASCVYNEQFF. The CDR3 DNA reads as TGTGCCAGCTGCGTCTACAATGAGCAGTTCTTC.

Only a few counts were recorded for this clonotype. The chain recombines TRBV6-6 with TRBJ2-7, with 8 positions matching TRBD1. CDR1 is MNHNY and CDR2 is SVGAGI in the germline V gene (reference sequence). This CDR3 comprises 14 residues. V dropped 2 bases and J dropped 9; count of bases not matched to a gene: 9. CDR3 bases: TGTGCCAGCAGTTACCCGGGACAGGACCCGAGGCAGTACTTC. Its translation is CASSYPGQDPRQYF.

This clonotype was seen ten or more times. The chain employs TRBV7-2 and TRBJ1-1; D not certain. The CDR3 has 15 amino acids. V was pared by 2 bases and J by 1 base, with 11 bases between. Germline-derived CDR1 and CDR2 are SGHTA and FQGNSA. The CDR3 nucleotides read TGTGCCAGCAGCTTACTCCCGGATCGGAACACTGAAGCTTTCTTT. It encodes CASSLLPDRNTEAFF.

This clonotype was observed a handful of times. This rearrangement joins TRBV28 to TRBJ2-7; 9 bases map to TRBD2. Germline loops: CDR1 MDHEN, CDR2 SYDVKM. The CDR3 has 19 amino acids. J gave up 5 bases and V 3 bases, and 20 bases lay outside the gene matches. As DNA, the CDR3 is TGTGCCAGCAGTTTTCCGGGACTGCGATCTAGCGGGATTCCCAACGAGCAGTACTTC. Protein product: CASSFPGLRSSGIPNEQYF.

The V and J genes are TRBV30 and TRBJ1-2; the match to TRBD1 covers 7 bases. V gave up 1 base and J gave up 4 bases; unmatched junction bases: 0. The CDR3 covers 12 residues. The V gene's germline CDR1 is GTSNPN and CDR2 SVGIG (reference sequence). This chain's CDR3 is CAWSAGGYGYTF. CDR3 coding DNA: TGTGCCTGGAGTGCAGGGGGCTATGGCTACACCTTC.

CDR3 amino acids: CAGGGRRDAKNIQYF. The DNA for the CDR3 is TGTGCAGGGGGCGGGAGGCGCGACGCCAAAAACATTCAGTACTTC. The rearrangement joins TRBV6-1 to TRBJ2-4; TRBD2 might be the D (8 bases). Germline lookup yields CDR1 MNHNS and CDR2 SASEGT. This CDR3 spans 15 amino acids.

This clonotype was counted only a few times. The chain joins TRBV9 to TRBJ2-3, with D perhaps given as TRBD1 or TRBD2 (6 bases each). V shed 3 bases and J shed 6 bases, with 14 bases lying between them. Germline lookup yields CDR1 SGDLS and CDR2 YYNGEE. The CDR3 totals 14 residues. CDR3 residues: CASSERGVADTQYF. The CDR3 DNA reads TGTGCCAGCAGCGAGAGGGGGGTGGCGGATACGCAGTATTTT.

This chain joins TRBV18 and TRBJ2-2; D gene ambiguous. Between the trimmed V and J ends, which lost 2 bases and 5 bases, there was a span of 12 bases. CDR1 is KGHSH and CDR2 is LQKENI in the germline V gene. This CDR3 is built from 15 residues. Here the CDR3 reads CASSPLSSLTGELFF. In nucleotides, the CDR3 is TGTGCCAGCTCACCATTGTCGAGCCTAACCGGGGAGCTGTTTTTT.

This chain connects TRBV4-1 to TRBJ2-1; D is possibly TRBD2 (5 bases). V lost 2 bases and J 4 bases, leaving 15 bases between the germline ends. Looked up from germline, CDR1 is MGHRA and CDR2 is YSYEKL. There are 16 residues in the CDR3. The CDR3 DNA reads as TGCGCCAGCAGCCAAAACGTGGCCCCGGGATACAATGAGCAGTTCTTC. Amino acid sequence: CASSQNVAPGYNEQFF.

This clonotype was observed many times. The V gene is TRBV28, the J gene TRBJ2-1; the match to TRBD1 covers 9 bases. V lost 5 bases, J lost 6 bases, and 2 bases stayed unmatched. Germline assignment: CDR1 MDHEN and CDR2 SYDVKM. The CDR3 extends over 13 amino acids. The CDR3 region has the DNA TGTGCCAGCAGTGAACAGGGGGCCAATGAGCAGTTCTTC. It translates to CASSEQGANEQFF.

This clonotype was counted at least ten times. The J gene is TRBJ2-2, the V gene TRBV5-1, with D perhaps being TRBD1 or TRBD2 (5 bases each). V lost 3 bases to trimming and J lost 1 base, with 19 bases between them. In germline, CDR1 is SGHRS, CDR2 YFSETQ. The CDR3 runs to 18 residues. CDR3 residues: CASSSDSLAPGNTGELFF. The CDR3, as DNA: TGCGCCAGCAGCTCCGACAGCCTAGCCCCTGGGAACACCGGGGAGCTGTTTTTT.

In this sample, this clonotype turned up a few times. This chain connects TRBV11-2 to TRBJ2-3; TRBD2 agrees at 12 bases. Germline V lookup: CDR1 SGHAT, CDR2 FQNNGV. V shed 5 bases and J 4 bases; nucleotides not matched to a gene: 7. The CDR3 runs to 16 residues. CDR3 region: CASSEQLAGGSDTQYF. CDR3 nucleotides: TGTGCCAGCAGCGAACAACTAGCGGGAGGATCAGATACGCAGTATTTT.